The rows below give T cell receptor beta chains drawn from one sample of a study of radiation and T cells in renal cell carcinoma. The protocol was immunoSEQ multiplex PCR, while the TCRdb copy is restricted to in-frame clones and leaves out a portion. This sample has roughly 21,000 clones, with around 57% found just once. The input for sequencing was tumor tissue, taken from a patient whose treatment was nephrectomy without radiotherapy. Receptor source: a human donor with renal cell carcinoma. The CDR3 runs from the conserved cysteine through the conserved F or W. Fields, in order: J gene, clone size, D gene, V gene, CDR3 DNA, CDR3 protein. D genes are given only for firm matches. A row's size may be missing; if present it is once, few, many or a size class.

J: TRBJ2-3
size: NA
D: TRBD2
V: TRBV19
DNA: TGTGCCAGTAGTATCGGGGGACGGCTACTAGCGGGGCGGACAGATACGCAGTATTTT
CDR3: CASSIGGRLLAGRTDTQYF

J: TRBJ1-4
size: NA
D: NA
V: TRBV12-5
DNA: TGTGCTAGTGGTTTGAACCTGGGGGGTGAAAAACTGTTTTTT
CDR3: CASGLNLGGEKLFF

J: TRBJ2-2
size: few
D: NA
V: TRBV9
DNA: TGTGCCAGCAGGACACTGAACACCGGGGAGCTGTTTTTT
CDR3: CASRTLNTGELFF

J: TRBJ1-2
size: NA
D: TRBD1
V: TRBV9
DNA: TGTGCCAGCAGCCGGACAGGGGAGGTTTACTATGGCTACACCTTC
CDR3: CASSRTGEVYYGYTF

J: TRBJ1-3
size: NA
D: TRBD1
V: TRBV7-9
DNA: TGTGCCAGCACGAATTCAGGGGGCTCAGGTGGAAACACCATATATTTT
CDR3: CASTNSGGSGGNTIYF

J: TRBJ1-6
size: medium-sized
D: NA
V: TRBV6-1
DNA: TGTGCCAGCAGCGAGAATCGATCACCCCTCCACTTT
CDR3: CASSENRSPLHF

J: TRBJ1-2
size: NA
D: NA
V: TRBV18
DNA: TGTGCCAGCTCCCTAAACCGGGACTCCTCCCTGATAGCCTTC
CDR3: CASSLNRDSSLIAF

J: TRBJ2-2
size: NA
D: TRBD1
V: TRBV5-1
DNA: TGCGCCAGCAGCTCAGGACAGGTCGGGGAGCTGTTTTTT
CDR3: CASSSGQVGELFF

J: TRBJ2-3
size: NA
D: NA
V: TRBV29-1
DNA: TGCAGCGTTGAAGGACCCTCGGGCACAGATACGCAGTATTTT
CDR3: CSVEGPSGTDTQYF

J: TRBJ1-2
size: NA
D: TRBD1
V: TRBV18
DNA: TGTGCCAGCTCACCCCTCGACAGGGCGCTTAACTATGGCTACACCTTC
CDR3: CASSPLDRALNYGYTF

J: TRBJ1-2
size: NA
D: NA
V: TRBV7-6
DNA: TGTGCCAGCAGCCCAGAGACAGGCAACTATGGCTACACCTTC
CDR3: CASSPETGNYGYTF

J: TRBJ1-1
size: NA
D: NA
V: TRBV13
DNA: TGTGCCAGTAAGGTCGGGGAATATAACACTGAAGCTTTCTTT
CDR3: CASKVGEYNTEAFF

J: TRBJ2-3
size: NA
D: TRBD2
V: TRBV7-2
DNA: TGTGCCAGCAGCTTACGGCGGGGGGCCGTGAGAAGCACAGATACGCAGTATTTT
CDR3: CASSLRRGAVRSTDTQYF

J: TRBJ1-5
size: few
D: NA
V: TRBV30
DNA: TGTGCCTGGAGTCTTCCTCGTCAGCCCCAGCATTTT
CDR3: CAWSLPRQPQHF

J: TRBJ2-7
size: NA
D: NA
V: TRBV6-6
DNA: TGTGCCAGCAGTTACGGGTTGGGTCCCCACGAGCAGTACTTC
CDR3: CASSYGLGPHEQYF

J: TRBJ1-5
size: many
D: NA
V: TRBV19
DNA: TGTGCCAGTAGGCCCAGAGGGGGAGGCAATCAGCCCCAGCATTTT
CDR3: CASRPRGGGNQPQHF

J: TRBJ1-2
size: NA
D: TRBD1
V: TRBV6-1
DNA: TGTGCCAGCACCTTACGACAGGGCCACTATGGCTACACCTTC
CDR3: CASTLRQGHYGYTF

J: TRBJ1-6
size: NA
D: NA
V: TRBV9
DNA: TGTGCCAGCAGCTCTCGGGACGGTGGTGGCCATAATTCACCCCTCCACTTT
CDR3: CASSSRDGGGHNSPLHF

J: TRBJ1-6
size: NA
D: TRBD1
V: TRBV10-3
DNA: TGTGCCATCAGTGTTGGCGGGACAGGGGACAATTCACCCCTCCACTTT
CDR3: CAISVGGTGDNSPLHF

J: TRBJ1-3
size: NA
D: NA
V: TRBV13
DNA: TGTGCCAGCAGCACCAATAGGGCCGGAGTTCTCGGAAACACCATATATTTT
CDR3: CASSTNRAGVLGNTIYF

J: TRBJ1-4
size: NA
D: TRBD1
V: TRBV4-3
DNA: TGCGCCAGCAGCCCCAGGACAGGTGCAACTAATGAAAAACTGTTTTTT
CDR3: CASSPRTGATNEKLFF

J: TRBJ2-5
size: NA
D: NA
V: TRBV12-2
DNA: TGTGCAAGTCGCTTAGAAATTTCGCGGCCCCAAGAGACCCAGTACTTC
CDR3: CASRLEISRPQETQYF

J: TRBJ1-5
size: NA
D: NA
V: TRBV19
DNA: TGTGCCAGTACCCCCTATCCAGGGGCGCATCAGCCCCAGCATTTT
CDR3: CASTPYPGAHQPQHF

J: TRBJ1-5
size: NA
D: TRBD1
V: TRBV7-8
DNA: TGTGCCAGCAGCCTGGGGACAGGGGGCAATCAGCCCCAGCATTTT
CDR3: CASSLGTGGNQPQHF

J: TRBJ2-7
size: NA
D: NA
V: TRBV19
DNA: TGTGCCTCTGGCCCAGCAGGCGCAAAAACCGGCGAGCAGTACTTC
CDR3: CASGPAGAKTGEQYF

J: TRBJ2-2
size: NA
D: TRBD2
V: TRBV7-2
DNA: TGTGCCAGCAGGGGCCGGGGAGGGCCGGGCACCGGGGAGCTGTTTTTT
CDR3: CASRGRGGPGTGELFF

J: TRBJ2-7
size: NA
D: TRBD2
V: TRBV13
DNA: TGTGCCAGCAGCTCCTGGGGCGGGGGACGTGGTTACGAGCAGTACTTC
CDR3: CASSSWGGGRGYEQYF

J: TRBJ2-4
size: NA
D: NA
V: TRBV7-2
DNA: TGTGCCAGCAGCTTAGGGCAGGTCCCGGGCAAAAACATTCAGTACTTC
CDR3: CASSLGQVPGKNIQYF

J: TRBJ1-2
size: medium-sized
D: NA
V: TRBV7-6
DNA: TGTGCCAGCAGCCACCTTGACAGAACTTCTGGCTACACCTTC
CDR3: CASSHLDRTSGYTF

J: TRBJ1-5
size: few
D: NA
V: TRBV4-2
DNA: TGTGCCAGCAGCCCTCGACAGGCGAATCAGCCCCAGCATTTT
CDR3: CASSPRQANQPQHF

J: TRBJ2-7
size: NA
D: NA
V: TRBV10-3
DNA: TGTGCCAGCTCGACGATGGGGTTCACCTACGAGCAGTACTTC
CDR3: CASSTMGFTYEQYF

J: TRBJ1-2
size: few
D: TRBD1
V: TRBV10-1
DNA: TGCGCCAGCAGTGAGCCCCAGAGAGGGGGCGTCTATGGCTACACCTTC
CDR3: CASSEPQRGGVYGYTF

J: TRBJ2-5
size: NA
D: TRBD2
V: TRBV9
DNA: TGTGCCAGCAGCCCCGGGACTAGCGGGGGGGCGGGAGAGACCCAGTACTTC
CDR3: CASSPGTSGGAGETQYF

J: TRBJ2-4
size: NA
D: NA
V: TRBV6-1
DNA: TGTGCCAGCGGCCAAGCGGATATAGCCAAAAACATTCAGTACTTC
CDR3: CASGQADIAKNIQYF

J: TRBJ2-5
size: few
D: TRBD1
V: TRBV9
DNA: TGTGCCAGCAGCGCAGATACCGGGACAGTCTTCGGGACCCAGTACTTC
CDR3: CASSADTGTVFGTQYF

J: TRBJ2-2
size: NA
D: NA
V: TRBV4-3
DNA: TGCGCCAGCAGCCAAAGATCCGCGGCAGGTCACACCGGGGAGCTGTTTTTT
CDR3: CASSQRSAAGHTGELFF

J: TRBJ2-5
size: NA
D: TRBD2
V: TRBV6-5
DNA: TGTGCCAGCAGCACCGGACTAGCGGTCGAGACCCAGTACTTC
CDR3: CASSTGLAVETQYF

J: TRBJ1-2
size: NA
D: TRBD1
V: TRBV27
DNA: TGTGCCAGCAGTTCCAGTTGGGACAGGGGTGGCTACACCTTC
CDR3: CASSSSWDRGGYTF

J: TRBJ1-2
size: NA
D: NA
V: TRBV14
DNA: TGTGCCAGCAGCCAAGTTGCGGGATGGGCGTATGGCTACACCTTC
CDR3: CASSQVAGWAYGYTF

J: TRBJ2-7
size: NA
D: TRBD2
V: TRBV6-5
DNA: TGTGCCAGCAGCCCCCGCGGCGGGAGCTCCTACGAGCAGTACTTC
CDR3: CASSPRGGSSYEQYF

J: TRBJ1-6
size: NA
D: TRBD1
V: TRBV5-5
DNA: TGTGCCAGCCACAACCCGGGACAGAGCTCCTATAATTCACCCCTCCACTTT
CDR3: CASHNPGQSSYNSPLHF

J: TRBJ2-7
size: NA
D: TRBD2
V: TRBV10-3
DNA: TGTGCCACAGCCGTCGGGGGGAGCTCCTACGAGCAGTACTTC
CDR3: CATAVGGSSYEQYF

J: TRBJ2-7
size: NA
D: NA
V: TRBV4-1
DNA: TGCGCCAGCAGCCTGACACCTCTCTCAACCGAGCAGTACTTC
CDR3: CASSLTPLSTEQYF

J: TRBJ2-7
size: NA
D: NA
V: TRBV6-6
DNA: TGTGCCAGCATGGCGGGGCCTACCTACGAGCAGTACTTC
CDR3: CASMAGPTYEQYF

J: TRBJ1-4
size: once
D: NA
V: TRBV14
DNA: TGTGCCAGCAGCCCCATGGGTGCCAGAAACGGGGAAAAACTGTTTTTT
CDR3: CASSPMGARNGEKLFF

J: TRBJ1-2
size: NA
D: NA
V: TRBV29-1
DNA: TGCAGCGTTGAAATGGGCCTTAACTATGGCTACACCTTC
CDR3: CSVEMGLNYGYTF

J: TRBJ1-5
size: few
D: NA
V: TRBV6-6
DNA: TGTGCCAGCAGTTCCGGGCAGGGCGGCAATCAGCCCCAGCATTTT
CDR3: CASSSGQGGNQPQHF

J: TRBJ2-7
size: NA
D: NA
V: TRBV29-1
DNA: TGCAGCGTTGGGACAGAAAACTCCTACGAGCAGTACTTC
CDR3: CSVGTENSYEQYF